This TCR beta chain is from a study of cytomegalovirus exposure and HLA in healthy donors. On this clone: What it binds is not known.

Study outcomes and limitations: The authors later linked a missense DCLRE1C variant to TCR beta V- and J-gene trimming.

Researchers ran the PCR with 60 Vbeta and 13 Jbeta primers. Assay used: immunoSEQ multiplex PCR; TCRdb lists only in-frame clones, some missing. This table has 95,000 to 100,000 clones, roughly 76% appearing once. Germline lookup yields CDR1 LNHNV and CDR2 YYDKDF (reference sequence). With V trimmed by 9 bases and J by 5 bases, 13 bases remained unmatched. CDR3 length: 15 amino acids. Sequenced input: PBMCs. The chain recombines TRBV15 with TRBJ2-5, with TRBD2 matching over 9 bases. This sequence was found in a man aged 35-49 years in good health and CMV-seronegative. This CDR3 is CATGGGSGGVETQYF. The CDR3 DNA follows: TGTGCCACTGGTGGGGGTAGCGGGGGAGTCGAGACCCAGTACTTC. Full variable domain (outside the CDR3, taken from reference TRBV15 and TRBJ2-5): DAMVIQNPRYQVTQFGKPVTLSCSQTLNHNVMYWYQQKSSQAPKLLFHYYDKDFNNEADTPDNFQSRRPNTSFCFLDIRSPGLGDTAMYLCATGGGSGGVETQYFGPGTRLLVL.